This T cell receptor beta chain is from a study of blood T cell repertoires in COVID-19. The method was immunoSEQ multiplex PCR; TCRdb's version includes in-frame clones alone and lacks a portion of them. The repertoire has around 70,000 clones, approximately 80% of them found once; the top ten carry around 38%. This receptor was obtained from a man older than 75 with acute or convalescent COVID-19. Material for sequencing was peripheral blood.

The DNA of the CDR3 is TGTGCCAGCAGTTCCGAGGGGGGGGGAAATCAGCCCCAGCATTTT. It is translated as CASSSEGGGNQPQHF. V gene TRBV28 combines with J gene TRBJ1-5, with D possibly TRBD1 on 6 matching bases. The V gene's germline CDR1 is MDHEN and CDR2 SYDVKM. This CDR3 is built from 15 residues. Trimming removed 4 bases at V and 4 bases at J, with 14 bases between.